This T cell receptor (beta chain) is from a study of control samples from healthy donors and cancer patients. From germline, CDR1 is MNHEY and CDR2 SMNVEV (reference sequence). The CDR3 loop spans 14 amino acids. The germline V and J ends were trimmed by 9 bases and 6 bases, with 20 bases remaining between them. The repertoire was sequenced with immunoSEQ multiplex PCR; TCRdb's copy has only in-frame clones and lacks some. This sample yields around 200,000 clones, of which over 90% are seen a single time; more than 1.3% belongs to the top ten. Material for sequencing was blood. This sequence was found in a middle-aged man in good health. The V gene is TRBV27, the J gene TRBJ1-2; TRBD1 is a possible D gene (5 bases). CDR3 sequence (DNA): TGTGCCAGTAGAAAAACCGGGACGGTGAATGGCTACACCTTC. Encoded protein: CASRKTGTVNGYTF.